This TCR beta chain stems from a study of T-cell memory formation after mild COVID-19. Worth noting for this clonotype: Its cognate antigen is unknown.

Trimming cost V 4 bases and J 5 bases, with 7 bases left between them. CDR1 and CDR2 (germline): SEHNR, FQNEAQ (reference sequence). The CDR3 is 12 amino acids. TCRdb processed the 5' RACE reads anew with MiXCR; each CDR3 protein has one entry. This sample has around 420,000 distinct CDR3 sequences, with roughly 26% found just once. Study-wide findings and caveats: Among contracting clones, CD4+ were mainly CM/EM and CD8+ enriched in EMRA.

The sequenced sample consisted of PBMCs or a T cell subset sorted from them (not recorded which). V usage is TRBV7-9 and J usage is TRBJ2-3, with a tentative D call TRBD1 (5 bases). The sequence came from an adult woman who had mild COVID-19 (a few samples of this study predate the infection). Cell type and time point are not known. The CDR3 loop is CASSSTGDTQYF. As DNA, the CDR3 is TGTGCCAGCAGCTCTACAGGAGATACGCAGTATTTT.